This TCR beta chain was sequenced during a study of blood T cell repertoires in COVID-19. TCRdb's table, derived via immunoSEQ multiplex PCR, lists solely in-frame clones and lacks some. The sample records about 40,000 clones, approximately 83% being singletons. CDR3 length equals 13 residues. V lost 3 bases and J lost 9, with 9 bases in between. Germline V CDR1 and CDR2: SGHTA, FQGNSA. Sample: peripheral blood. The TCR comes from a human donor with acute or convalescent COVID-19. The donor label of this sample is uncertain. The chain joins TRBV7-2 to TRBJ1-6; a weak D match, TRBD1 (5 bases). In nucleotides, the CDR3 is TGTGCCAGCAGCTTCCCAGGGCTTTCACCCCTCCACTTT. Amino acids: CASSFPGLSPLHF.